This TCR beta chain derives from a study of brain T cells in children with intractable seizures. This CDR3 contains 14 residues. Germline V lookup: CDR1 KGHSH, CDR2 LQKENI. V lost 6 bases and J lost 4, with 15 bases in between. Sequencing was limited to surgery cases with top T cell transcript signatures in brain tissue. Some clones are missing from TCRdb's copy, which holds only in-frame ones; the method was immunoSEQ multiplex PCR. The data show some 7,700 clones, around 69% seen once. This sample comprised resected brain tissue, obtained at surgery. The J gene is TRBJ1-2, the V gene TRBV18; D call uncertain. This receptor was obtained from a boy under two years old with tuberous sclerosis and intractable seizures. CDR3 sequence: CASSIQQEGYGYTF. CDR3 nucleotide sequence: TGTGCCAGCTCTATACAGCAGGAGGGCTATGGCTACACCTTC.